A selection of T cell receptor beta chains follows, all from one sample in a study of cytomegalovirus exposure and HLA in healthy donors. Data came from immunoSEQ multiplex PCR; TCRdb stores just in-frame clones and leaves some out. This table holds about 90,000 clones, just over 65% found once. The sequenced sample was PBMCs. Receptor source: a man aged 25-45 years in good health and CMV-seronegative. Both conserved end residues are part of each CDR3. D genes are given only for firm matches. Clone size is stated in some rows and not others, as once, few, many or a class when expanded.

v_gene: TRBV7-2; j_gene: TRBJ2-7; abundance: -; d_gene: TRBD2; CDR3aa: CASSSGLGFYEQYF; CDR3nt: TGTGCCAGCAGCTCCGGACTAGGTTTTTACGAGCAGTACTTC
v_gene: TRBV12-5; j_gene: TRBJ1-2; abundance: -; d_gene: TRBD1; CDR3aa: CASGPPLGQVYGYTF; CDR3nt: TGTGCTAGTGGTCCTCCCCTCGGACAGGTTTATGGCTACACCTTC
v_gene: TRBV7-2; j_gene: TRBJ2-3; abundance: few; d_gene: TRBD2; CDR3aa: CASSFVTSGTDTQYF; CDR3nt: TGTGCCAGCAGCTTCGTAACTAGCGGTACAGATACGCAGTATTTT
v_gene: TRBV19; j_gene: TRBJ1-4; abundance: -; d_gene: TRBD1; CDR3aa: CASSIGTGNEKLFF; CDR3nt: TGTGCCAGTAGTATAGGGACAGGGAATGAAAAACTGTTTTTT
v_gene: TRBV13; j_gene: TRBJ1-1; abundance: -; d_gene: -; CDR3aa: CASSLVPEGNTEAFF; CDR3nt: TGTGCCAGCAGCTTAGTGCCGGAGGGGAACACTGAAGCTTTCTTT
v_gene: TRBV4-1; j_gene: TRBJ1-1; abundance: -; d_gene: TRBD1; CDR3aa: CASSHSGGRTEAFF; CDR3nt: TGCGCCAGCAGCCATTCAGGGGGTCGGACTGAAGCTTTCTTT
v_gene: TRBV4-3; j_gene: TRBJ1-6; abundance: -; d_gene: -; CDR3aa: CASSQDWAAGANSPLHF; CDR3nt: TGCGCCAGCAGCCAAGATTGGGCGGCAGGGGCAAATTCACCCCTCCACTTT
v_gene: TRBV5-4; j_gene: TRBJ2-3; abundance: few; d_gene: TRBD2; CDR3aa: CASSPGLADSTDTQYF; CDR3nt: TGTGCCAGCAGCCCGGGACTAGCGGATAGCACAGATACGCAGTATTTT
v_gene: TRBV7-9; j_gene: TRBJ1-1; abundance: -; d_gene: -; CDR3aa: CASIPSSEAFF; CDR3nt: TGTGCCAGCATCCCTTCCTCGGAAGCTTTCTTT
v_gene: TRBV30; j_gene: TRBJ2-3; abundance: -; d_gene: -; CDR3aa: CAWSILEDTQYF; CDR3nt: TGTGCCTGGAGTATCTTAGAGGATACGCAGTATTTT
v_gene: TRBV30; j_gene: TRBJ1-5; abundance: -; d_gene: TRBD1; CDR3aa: CAWSGLGQDHQPQHF; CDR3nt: TGTGCCTGGAGCGGGCTGGGACAGGATCATCAGCCCCAGCATTTT
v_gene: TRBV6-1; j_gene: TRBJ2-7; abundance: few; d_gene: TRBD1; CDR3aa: CASTGTGLYEQYF; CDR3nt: TGTGCCAGTACCGGGACAGGGCTCTACGAGCAGTACTTC
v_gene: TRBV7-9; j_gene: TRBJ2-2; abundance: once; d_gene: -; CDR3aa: CASSLWRLNTGELFF; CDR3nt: TGTGCCAGCAGCTTATGGCGGCTGAACACCGGGGAGCTGTTTTTT
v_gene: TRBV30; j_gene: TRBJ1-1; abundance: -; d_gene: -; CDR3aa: CAWRRTGIGAFF; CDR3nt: TGTGCCTGGAGGAGAACGGGAATAGGAGCTTTCTTT
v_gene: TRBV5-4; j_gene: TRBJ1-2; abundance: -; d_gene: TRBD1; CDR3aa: CASSLGQGGTYGYTF; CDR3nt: TGTGCCAGCAGCCTAGGACAGGGAGGTACCTATGGCTACACCTTC
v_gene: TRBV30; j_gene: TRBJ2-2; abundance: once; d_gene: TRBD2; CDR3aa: CAWSPGGFNAGELFF; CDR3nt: TGTGCCTGGAGTCCGGGGGGGTTCAATGCCGGGGAGCTGTTTTTT
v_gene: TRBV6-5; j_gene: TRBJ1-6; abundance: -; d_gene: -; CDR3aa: CASSYSDSRSPLHF; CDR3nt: TGTGCCAGCAGTTATTCGGACAGCCGGTCACCCCTCCACTTT
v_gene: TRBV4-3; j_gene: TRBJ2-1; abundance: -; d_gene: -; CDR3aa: CASSQDLRSEQFF; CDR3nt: TGCGCCAGCAGCCAAGATTTGCGGAGTGAGCAGTTCTTC
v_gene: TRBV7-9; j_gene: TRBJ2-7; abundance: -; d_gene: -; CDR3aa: CASSLASAPYEQYF; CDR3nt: TGTGCCAGCAGCTTAGCTAGCGCCCCCTACGAGCAGTACTTC
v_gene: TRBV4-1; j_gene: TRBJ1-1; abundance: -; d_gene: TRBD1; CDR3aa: CASSPIQGDTEAFF; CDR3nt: TGCGCCAGCAGCCCTATTCAGGGGGACACTGAAGCTTTCTTT
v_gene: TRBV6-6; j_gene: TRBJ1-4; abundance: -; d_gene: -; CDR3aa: CASRKAGEKLFF; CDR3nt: TGTGCCAGCAGGAAAGCCGGTGAAAAACTGTTTTTT
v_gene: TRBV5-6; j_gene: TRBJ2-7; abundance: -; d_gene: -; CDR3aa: CASTSGAPYEQYF; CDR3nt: TGTGCCAGCACCTCAGGGGCTCCCTACGAGCAGTACTTC
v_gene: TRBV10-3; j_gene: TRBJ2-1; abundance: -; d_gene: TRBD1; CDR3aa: CAIRGTGDNEQFF; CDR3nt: TGTGCCATCAGGGGGACAGGGGACAATGAGCAGTTCTTC
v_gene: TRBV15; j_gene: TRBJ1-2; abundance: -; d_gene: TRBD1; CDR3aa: CATSRGDRAPYGYTF; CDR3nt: TGTGCCACCAGCAGGGGTGACAGGGCTCCCTATGGCTACACCTTC
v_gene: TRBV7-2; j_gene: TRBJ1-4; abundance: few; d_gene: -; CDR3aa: CASSLAVSQWGELFF; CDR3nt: TGTGCCAGCAGCTTAGCGGTGTCCCAGTGGGGGGAACTGTTTTTT
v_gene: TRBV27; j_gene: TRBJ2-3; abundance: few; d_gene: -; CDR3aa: CASSLWSGVGDTQYF; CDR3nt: TGTGCCAGCAGTTTATGGTCCGGGGTAGGAGATACGCAGTATTTT
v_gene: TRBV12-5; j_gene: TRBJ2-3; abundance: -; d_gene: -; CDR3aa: CASGLARRGDTQYF; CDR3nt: TGTGCTAGTGGTTTGGCGCGACGCGGAGATACGCAGTATTTT
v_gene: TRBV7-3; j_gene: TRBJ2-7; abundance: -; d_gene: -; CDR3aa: CASSSELGYEQYF; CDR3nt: TGTGCCAGCAGCTCTGAGCTTGGCTACGAGCAGTACTTC
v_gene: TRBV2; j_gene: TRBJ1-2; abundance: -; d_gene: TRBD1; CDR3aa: CASSQGLPRTGYGYTF; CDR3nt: TGTGCCAGCAGTCAGGGGTTACCAAGGACAGGCTATGGCTACACCTTC
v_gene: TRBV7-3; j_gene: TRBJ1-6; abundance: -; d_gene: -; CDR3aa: CASSLGGPELGSPLHF; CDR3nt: TGTGCCAGCAGCTTAGGGGGCCCCGAGTTAGGGTCACCCCTCCACTTT
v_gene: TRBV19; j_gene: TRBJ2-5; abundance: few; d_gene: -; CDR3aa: CASSIGNYQETQYF; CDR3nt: TGTGCCAGTAGTATCGGGAACTATCAAGAGACCCAGTACTTC
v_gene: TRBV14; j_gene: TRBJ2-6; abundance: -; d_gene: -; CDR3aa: CASSPRGGANVLTF; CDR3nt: TGTGCCAGCAGCCCAAGGGGGGGGGCCAACGTCCTGACTTTC
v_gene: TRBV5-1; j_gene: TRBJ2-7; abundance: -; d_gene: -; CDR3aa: CASSLGLEGTYEQYF; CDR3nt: TGCGCCAGCAGCTTGGGACTGGAGGGAACCTACGAGCAGTACTTC
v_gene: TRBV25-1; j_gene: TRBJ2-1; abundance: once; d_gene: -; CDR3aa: CASSLKTASSYNEQFF; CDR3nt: TGTGCCAGCAGTCTGAAGACAGCGAGCTCCTACAATGAGCAGTTCTTC
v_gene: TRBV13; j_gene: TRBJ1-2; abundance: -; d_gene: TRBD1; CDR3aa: CASSLRTGGGQDYGYTF; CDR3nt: TGTGCCAGCAGCTTACGGACAGGGGGCGGTCAGGACTATGGCTACACCTTC
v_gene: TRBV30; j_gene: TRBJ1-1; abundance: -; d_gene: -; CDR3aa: CAWSVGLEGNEAFF; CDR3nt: TGTGCCTGGAGTGTTGGCCTAGAGGGAAATGAAGCTTTCTTT
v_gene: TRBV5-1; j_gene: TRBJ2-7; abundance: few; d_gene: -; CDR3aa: CASSLAGEQYF; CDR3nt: TGCGCCAGCAGCTTGGCCGGGGAGCAGTACTTC
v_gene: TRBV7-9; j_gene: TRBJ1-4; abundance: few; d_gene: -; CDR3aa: CASSARQTENEKLFF; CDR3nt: TGTGCCAGCAGCGCCCGACAGACAGAGAATGAAAAACTGTTTTTT
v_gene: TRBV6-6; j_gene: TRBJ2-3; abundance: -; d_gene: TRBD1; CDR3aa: CASSSRQGAVDTQYF; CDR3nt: TGTGCCAGCAGTTCCAGACAGGGAGCTGTAGATACGCAGTATTTT
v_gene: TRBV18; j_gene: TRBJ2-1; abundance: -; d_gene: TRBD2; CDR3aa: CASQSAGVYNEQFF; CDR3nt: TGTGCCAGCCAAAGCGCGGGGGTCTACAATGAGCAGTTCTTC
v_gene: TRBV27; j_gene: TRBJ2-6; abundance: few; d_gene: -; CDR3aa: CASSLTQNPTSGANVLTF; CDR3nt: TGTGCCAGCAGTTTAACGCAGAATCCCACGTCTGGGGCCAACGTCCTGACTTTC
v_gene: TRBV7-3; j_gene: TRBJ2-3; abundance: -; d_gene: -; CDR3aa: CASSLAARADTQYF; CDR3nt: TGTGCCAGCAGCCTGGCAGCGCGGGCAGATACGCAGTATTTT
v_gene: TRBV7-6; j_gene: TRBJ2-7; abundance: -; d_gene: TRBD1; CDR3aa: CASSLYTGDEQYF; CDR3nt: TGTGCCAGCAGCTTATACACAGGGGACGAGCAGTACTTC
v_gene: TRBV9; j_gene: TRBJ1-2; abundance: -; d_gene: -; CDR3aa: CASSEEEIYGYTF; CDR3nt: TGTGCCAGCAGCGAGGAGGAGATCTATGGCTACACCTTC
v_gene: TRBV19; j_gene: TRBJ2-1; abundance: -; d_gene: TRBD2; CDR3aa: CASTPFSSGGFYNEQFF; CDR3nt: TGTGCCAGTACCCCCTTTTCTAGCGGGGGATTCTACAATGAGCAGTTCTTC
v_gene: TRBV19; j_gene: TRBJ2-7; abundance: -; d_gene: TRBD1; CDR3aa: CASSARQGSYEQYF; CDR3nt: TGTGCCAGTAGTGCTCGACAGGGGTCCTACGAGCAGTACTTC
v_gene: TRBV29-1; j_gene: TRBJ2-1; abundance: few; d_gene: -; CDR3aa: CSGCVASRYNEQFF; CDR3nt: TGCAGCGGCTGTGTTGCTAGCAGATATAATGAGCAGTTCTTC
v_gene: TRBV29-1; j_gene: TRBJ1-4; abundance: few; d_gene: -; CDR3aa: CSVDGGEEKLFF; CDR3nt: TGCAGCGTTGATGGGGGGGAGGAAAAACTGTTTTTT